This TCR beta chain was observed in a study of blood T cell repertoires in COVID-19. The assay was immunoSEQ multiplex PCR, and TCRdb's table has in-frame clones only and misses some. In the table there are roughly 500,000 clones, roughly 90% of which are singletons. Losses at the gene ends were 5 bases for V and 5 bases for J; bases not matched to a gene: 5. The CDR3 totals 14 residues. CDR1 and CDR2 (germline): LGHDT, YNNKEL (reference sequence). V and J are TRBV3-1 (or the pseudogene TRBV3-2) and TRBJ2-1, with 8 bases that match TRBD2. This receptor was obtained from a woman in her thirties or forties who had recovered from COVID-19. Input material: PBMCs or T cells enriched from blood (not recorded which). The CDR3 DNA is TGTGCCAGCAGCATCAGCGGGAGACACAATGAGCAGTTCTTC. Translating gives CASSISGRHNEQFF.